A selection of T cell receptor beta chains follows, all from one sample in a study of cytomegalovirus exposure and HLA in healthy donors. Clones were read by immunoSEQ multiplex PCR, and TCRdb kept only the in-frame ones, dropping some. The sample carries 200,000 or so clones, over 75% recorded once. The sequencing sample was made of PBMCs. These TCRs come from a young woman in good health and CMV-seropositive. Both conserved end residues are part of each CDR3. The order of the fields is V gene, CDR3 length, D gene, clone size, J gene, CDR3 protein, CDR3 DNA. A D gene is named only where the DNA matches it firmly. Only part of the rows carry a size: once, few, many, or a class if the clone is expanded.

TRBV4-1,16,TRBD2,few,TRBJ2-3,CASSLGLAARGDTQYF,TGCGCCAGCAGCCTAGGACTAGCCGCCCGGGGAGATACGCAGTATTTT
TRBV5-1,14,TRBD2,few,TRBJ2-1,CASGGGARENEQFF,TGCGCCAGTGGGGGAGGGGCTCGAGAAAATGAGCAGTTCTTC
TRBV7-6,19,TRBD2,.,TRBJ2-7,CASSFDQSASGRPTYEQYF,TGTGCCAGCAGCTTCGACCAAAGCGCTAGCGGGAGGCCCACATACGAGCAGTACTTC
TRBV2,15,TRBD2,.,TRBJ2-5,CASSAGLAGQETQYF,TGTGCCAGCAGCGCGGGACTAGCCGGACAAGAGACCCAGTACTTC
TRBV6-1,15,.,.,TRBJ2-2,CASSARVPDTGELFF,TGTGCCAGCAGTGCCAGGGTTCCGGACACCGGGGAGCTGTTTTTT
TRBV6-6,12,.,once,TRBJ1-2,CASRIDREGYTF,TGTGCCAGCAGGATCGACCGGGAGGGCTACACCTTC
TRBV27,12,.,.,TRBJ2-1,CASSFRGNEQFF,TGTGCCAGCAGTTTCAGGGGCAATGAGCAGTTCTTC
TRBV7-2,14,.,.,TRBJ1-5,CASREGYSNQPQHF,TGTGCCAGCAGAGAGGGATATAGCAATCAGCCCCAGCATTTT
TRBV5-8,14,.,.,TRBJ1-5,CASSSFLSNQPQHF,TGTGCCAGCAGCTCGTTCCTCAGCAATCAGCCCCAGCATTTT
TRBV7-9,16,.,.,TRBJ1-3,CASKGVEVRSGNTIYF,TGTGCCAGCAAGGGGGTAGAAGTCCGCTCTGGAAACACCATATATTTT
TRBV7-9,16,.,.,TRBJ2-3,CASSSHRAIGTDTQYF,TGTGCCAGCAGCTCACACAGGGCCATAGGCACAGATACGCAGTATTTT
TRBV27,15,TRBD1,once,TRBJ1-5,CASSGQGASNQPQHF,TGTGCCAGCAGTGGACAGGGGGCATCCAATCAGCCCCAGCATTTT
TRBV27,16,TRBD2,.,TRBJ2-1,CASSLRKRELNNEQFF,TGTGCCAGCAGTTTAAGAAAGCGGGAGCTTAACAATGAGCAGTTCTTC
TRBV5-1,15,.,.,TRBJ1-1,CASSLEQGGVTEAFF,TGCGCCAGCAGCTTGGAACAGGGTGGTGTCACTGAAGCTTTCTTT
TRBV27,15,TRBD2,.,TRBJ2-7,CASSLGLADSYEQYF,TGTGCCAGCAGTCTAGGACTAGCGGACTCCTACGAGCAGTACTTC
TRBV11-2,14,TRBD1,.,TRBJ1-1,CASSPTGWNTEAFF,TGTGCCAGCAGCCCGACAGGGTGGAACACTGAAGCTTTCTTT
TRBV5-6,16,TRBD1,.,TRBJ2-1,CASSLAQGASYNEQFF,TGTGCCAGCAGCTTGGCACAGGGGGCTTCCTACAATGAGCAGTTCTTC
TRBV5-5,15,TRBD1,.,TRBJ1-6,CASSLWTGDNSPLHF,TGTGCCAGCAGCTTGTGGACAGGAGATAATTCACCCCTCCACTTT
TRBV25-1,16,TRBD2,.,TRBJ2-1,CASSEQAGGRYNEQFF,TGTGCCAGCAGTGAACAGGCGGGAGGGCGTTACAATGAGCAGTTCTTC
TRBV2,14,TRBD2,.,TRBJ2-5,CATSGLAGQETQYF,TGTGCCACCTCGGGACTAGCGGGACAAGAGACCCAGTACTTC
TRBV5-4,15,.,.,TRBJ2-5,CASSSPGNEEETQYF,TGTGCCAGCAGCTCCCCCGGGAACGAAGAGGAGACCCAGTACTTC
TRBV9,18,TRBD2,.,TRBJ2-1,CASSGWTSGRGGYNEQFF,TGTGCCAGCAGCGGCTGGACTAGCGGGAGGGGTGGATACAATGAGCAGTTCTTC
TRBV19,18,TRBD2,.,TRBJ2-1,CASSIPRTSGSSYNEQFF,TGTGCCAGTAGTATTCCCCGGACTAGCGGGAGCTCCTACAATGAGCAGTTCTTC
TRBV29-1,15,.,.,TRBJ1-1,CSVEIERVGSTEAFF,TGCAGCGTCGAGATCGAGAGGGTCGGGAGCACTGAAGCTTTCTTT
TRBV6-1,16,TRBD2,.,TRBJ2-3,CASSDVLAGYEDTQYF,TGTGCCAGCAGTGATGTACTAGCGGGATATGAAGATACGCAGTATTTT
TRBV14,14,.,many,TRBJ2-7,CASSRSYQGNEQYF,TGTGCCAGCAGCCGCAGTTATCAGGGGAACGAGCAGTACTTC
TRBV5-1,13,.,.,TRBJ1-2,CASSLGFGYGYTF,TGCGCCAGCAGCTTGGGGTTCGGCTATGGCTACACCTTC
TRBV9,15,.,.,TRBJ2-3,CASSALDRSTDTQYF,TGTGCCAGCAGCGCCTTGGACAGAAGCACAGATACGCAGTATTTT
TRBV2,14,TRBD2,.,TRBJ2-7,CASSGLAGRYEQYF,TGTGCCAGCAGTGGACTAGCGGGGAGATACGAGCAGTACTTC
TRBV7-2,16,.,.,TRBJ2-7,CASTTDPGPPPYEQYF,TGTGCCAGCACCACCGACCCAGGGCCTCCACCCTACGAGCAGTACTTC
TRBV7-8,18,TRBD2,.,TRBJ2-7,CASSLALAGELSRSEQYF,TGTGCCAGCAGCTTAGCCCTAGCGGGAGAATTGTCACGGTCGGAGCAGTACTTC
TRBV6-6,14,.,.,TRBJ1-2,CASRTRPPPRPPTF,TGTGCCAGCAGGACCCGTCCGCCGCCCAGGCCCCCCACCTTC
TRBV15,14,TRBD2,.,TRBJ2-7,CATSRGGPREAQYF,TGTGCCACCAGCAGAGGAGGTCCGCGGGAGGCGCAGTACTTC
TRBV10-3,13,.,.,TRBJ1-1,CAISESGQGKAFF,TGTGCCATCAGTGAGTCGGGTCAGGGGAAAGCTTTCTTT
TRBV20-1,11,.,.,TRBJ1-3,CSAGSGNTIYF,TGCAGTGCCGGCTCTGGAAACACCATATATTTT
TRBV4-1,15,.,.,TRBJ2-5,CASSQEFRSVETQYF,TGCGCCAGCAGCCAAGAATTTCGGAGCGTAGAGACCCAGTACTTC
TRBV7-2,16,TRBD2,.,TRBJ2-7,CASSFPGGGRDFEQYF,TGTGCCAGCAGCTTCCCGGGGGGAGGGAGGGATTTCGAGCAGTACTTC
TRBV7-3,10,.,.,TRBJ2-3,CASSCQSQDF,TGTGCCAGCAGCTGCCAAAGTCAGGATTTT
TRBV5-6,17,.,.,TRBJ1-3,CASSFGPGRYSGNTIYF,TGTGCCAGCAGCTTCGGTCCTGGGAGGTATTCCGGAAACACCATATATTTT
TRBV6-6,14,TRBD1,.,TRBJ2-2,CASSRTGNTGELFF,TGTGCCAGCAGTAGGACAGGGAACACCGGGGAGCTGTTTTTT
TRBV27,15,.,.,TRBJ2-7,CASRGETGLTYEQYF,TGTGCCAGCAGGGGGGAGACAGGCCTCACCTACGAGCAGTACTTC
TRBV7-9,15,TRBD2,.,TRBJ2-1,CASSHSGRNYNEQFF,TGTGCCAGCAGCCATAGCGGGAGGAACTACAATGAGCAGTTCTTC
TRBV28,16,.,.,TRBJ1-1,CATTNPGGVGIFEAFF,TGTGCCACCACGAACCCAGGAGGGGTAGGGATTTTTGAAGCTTTCTTT
TRBV25-1,13,.,.,TRBJ2-7,CANSEYRGYEQYF,TGTGCCAACAGTGAATATCGAGGTTACGAGCAGTACTTC
TRBV30,15,.,.,TRBJ1-1,CAWSRMPGTLIGAFF,TGTGCCTGGAGTAGGATGCCAGGGACTTTAATAGGAGCTTTCTTT